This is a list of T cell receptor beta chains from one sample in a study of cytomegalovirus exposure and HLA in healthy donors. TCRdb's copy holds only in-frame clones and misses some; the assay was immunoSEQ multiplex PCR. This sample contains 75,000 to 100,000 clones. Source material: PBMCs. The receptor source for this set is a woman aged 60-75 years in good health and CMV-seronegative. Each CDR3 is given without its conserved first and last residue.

CDR3: ASSMIAGENQPQH; V: TRBV19; length: 13
CDR3: ASSQSGETHREQY; V: TRBV14; length: 13
CDR3: SVAPGQAYEQY; V: TRBV29-1; length: 11
CDR3: ASSLRAGELF; V: TRBV9; length: 10
CDR3: ASSFLGGSEQF; V: TRBV27; length: 11
CDR3: ASSWGTGANTEAF; V: TRBV6-5; length: 13
CDR3: ATSRDWDRGQETQY; V: TRBV15; length: 14
CDR3: ASSAPGTGAYEQY; V: TRBV7-6; length: 13
CDR3: AISEFMEGTEAF; V: TRBV10-3; length: 12
CDR3: ASSQELGGRAGNGELF; V: TRBV4-2; length: 16
CDR3: ATKTGSLSRVTQY; V: TRBV6-1; length: 13
CDR3: ASSWGGLNNEQY; V: TRBV27; length: 12
CDR3: ASSAGGGGYT; V: TRBV2; length: 10
CDR3: AISLDRGYEQY; V: TRBV10-3; length: 11